The rows below give T cell receptor beta chains drawn from one sample of a study of blood T cells in healthy people across ages. TCRdb called the 5' RACE reads again in MiXCR, with one record for every CDR3 protein. The sample carries roughly 800,000 distinct CDR3 sequences, over 45% recorded once. Sequencing used blood. The receptor source for this set is a man aged 30 to 45 in good health. The CDR3 runs from the conserved cysteine through the conserved F or W. Each record gives: CDR3 DNA, CDR3 protein, J gene, V gene, clone size, D gene. D genes are given only for firm matches. Part of the rows lack a size; the others show once, few, many or a class for expanded clones.

CDR3 DNA: TGCGCCAGCAGCCAAGATTCCGCCCACGAGCAGTACTTC
CDR3 protein: CASSQDSAHEQYF
J gene: TRBJ2-7
V gene: TRBV4-3
clone size: -
D gene: -

CDR3 DNA: TGCAGTGCTGGACGACAGGGGGGCTACACCTTC
CDR3 protein: CSAGRQGGYTF
J gene: TRBJ1-2
V gene: TRBV20-1
clone size: -
D gene: TRBD1

CDR3 DNA: TGCGCCAGCAGCTACGGGTCAGGGGATAGTACAGATACGCAGTATTTT
CDR3 protein: CASSYGSGDSTDTQYF
J gene: TRBJ2-3
V gene: TRBV5-1
clone size: -
D gene: -

CDR3 DNA: TGTGCCAGCAGTTACTCTAGCCGCGGGAGTTACAATGAGCAGTACTTC
CDR3 protein: CASSYSSRGSYNEQYF
J gene: TRBJ2-7
V gene: TRBV6-2/TRBV6-3
clone size: -
D gene: TRBD2

CDR3 DNA: TGTGCCAGCAGCCGGGACGACAGGGCGAACTATGGCTACACCTTC
CDR3 protein: CASSRDDRANYGYTF
J gene: TRBJ1-2
V gene: TRBV11-1
clone size: -
D gene: TRBD1

CDR3 DNA: TGCAGTGCAGACCCTAGCGGGGGCGGTGAGACCCAGTACTTC
CDR3 protein: CSADPSGGGETQYF
J gene: TRBJ2-5
V gene: TRBV20-1
clone size: -
D gene: TRBD2

CDR3 DNA: TGTGCCAGCAGCCACCTGGGACTAGCCCCCAATGAGCAGTTCTTC
CDR3 protein: CASSHLGLAPNEQFF
J gene: TRBJ2-1
V gene: TRBV3-1
clone size: -
D gene: TRBD2

CDR3 DNA: TGTGCCAGCAGTTTACGGGGGACAGGGGACTACGAGCAGTACTTC
CDR3 protein: CASSLRGTGDYEQYF
J gene: TRBJ2-7
V gene: TRBV12-3/TRBV12-4
clone size: few
D gene: TRBD1

CDR3 DNA: TGCGCCAGCAGCCATGAAGCCAGCGGGAGCTCCTACAATGAGCAGTTCTTC
CDR3 protein: CASSHEASGSSYNEQFF
J gene: TRBJ2-1
V gene: TRBV4-3
clone size: -
D gene: TRBD2

CDR3 DNA: TGCAGTGCTAGAGATCTCCGACTTACCCGGGGCGAGACCCAGTACTTC
CDR3 protein: CSARDLRLTRGETQYF
J gene: TRBJ2-5
V gene: TRBV20-1
clone size: -
D gene: -

CDR3 DNA: TGTGCCACCAGTGATTGGGGCGGGCCCACGTCGGATGAGCAGTTCTTC
CDR3 protein: CATSDWGGPTSDEQFF
J gene: TRBJ2-1
V gene: TRBV24-1
clone size: -
D gene: -

CDR3 DNA: TGCAGTGCTAGTGAAACGACCATTAGCGACACAGATACGCAGTATTTT
CDR3 protein: CSASETTISDTDTQYF
J gene: TRBJ2-3
V gene: TRBV20-1
clone size: -
D gene: -

CDR3 DNA: TGTGCAGCGAAAGCAACGGGGAATACCTACGAGCAGTACTTC
CDR3 protein: CAAKATGNTYEQYF
J gene: TRBJ2-7
V gene: TRBV28
clone size: few
D gene: -

CDR3 DNA: TGCGCCTCTCAGGTAGCGGGAGGGCTGAATACGCAGTATTTT
CDR3 protein: CASQVAGGLNTQYF
J gene: TRBJ2-3
V gene: TRBV4-1
clone size: few
D gene: TRBD2

CDR3 DNA: TGTGCCAGCAGCATTCTCCGAGGTTACGAGCAGTACTTC
CDR3 protein: CASSILRGYEQYF
J gene: TRBJ2-7
V gene: TRBV6-2/TRBV6-3
clone size: -
D gene: -